Below, 31 T cell receptor beta chains from the same sample are listed, as sequenced in a study of OX40 agonist ivuxolimab in advanced cancers. Library generation was performed with the immunoSEQ multiplex PCR assay. TCRdb stores this immuneACCESS table with in-frame sequences only. Part of the clones is absent; in the studies checked, under half of the shortfall reflects unresolved V genes, and no reason is known for the rest. This sample gives about 36,000 clones in total; 60% to 80% of them show up just once. The ten largest make up approximately 17% of the sample. The sequencing used CD4+ or CD8+ T cells sorted from blood, collected in a trial of the OX40 agonist ivuxolimab. These receptors were taken from an adult with an advanced solid tumor such as melanoma, head and neck, liver or kidney cancer.

This chain links TRBV12-5 with TRBJ1-5; a possible D gene is TRBD1 (5 bases). Trimming left V 5 bases short and J 1 base short, with 12 bases between. The CDR3 totals 15 residues. Germline CDR1 is LGHNT and CDR2 is FRNRAP. The CDR3, as DNA: TGTGCTAGTGGTCTGGCGGGACCGAGCAATCAGCCCCAGCATTTT. Protein sequence: CASGLAGPSNQPQHF.

The chain uses TRBV5-1 and TRBJ1-1, with TRBD1 matching 7 bases. This CDR3 contains 13 residues. The trim removed 4 bases at V and 5 bases at J, leaving 5 bases unmatched. Germline V CDR1 and CDR2: SGHRS, YFSETQ. The CDR3 sequence is CASSPGGRTEAFF. Written as DNA, the CDR3 is TGCGCCAGCAGCCCAGGGGGAAGGACTGAAGCTTTCTTT.

This clone was found a few times. In DNA, the CDR3 is TGTGCCAGCAGTTCCGGGACAGGAGGGTGGAATTCACCCCTCCACTTT. Its protein is CASSSGTGGWNSPLHF. This chain joins TRBV27 and TRBJ1-6, with 8 bases fitting TRBD1. The CDR3 extends over 16 amino acids. V lost 4 bases to trimming and J lost 7 bases; unmatched junction nucleotides: 9. Germline CDR1 reads MNHEY; CDR2 reads SMNVEV (reference sequence).

The chain has TRBV7-9 and TRBJ2-2; 7 bases align to TRBD1. After removal of 2 bases from V and 5 bases from J, the junction contained 5 bases not matched to a gene. The CDR3 spans 15 residues. CDR1 and CDR2 (germline): SEHNR, FQNEAQ (reference sequence). The CDR3 loop is CASSLKTGWTGELFF. The CDR3 DNA follows: TGTGCCAGCAGCTTAAAGACAGGGTGGACCGGGGAGCTGTTTTTT.

The gene calls are TRBV7-9 and TRBJ1-2, with D possibly TRBD1 on 5 matching bases. From germline, CDR1 is SEHNR and CDR2 FQNEAQ (reference sequence). The V end lost 0 bases, the J end lost 4 bases, and 6 bases lay between the germline ends. The CDR3 is 13 residues long. CDR3: CASSLAGVYGYTF. The CDR3 coding sequence is TGTGCCAGCAGCTTAGCAGGGGTCTATGGCTACACCTTC. Supplemented by reference TRBV7-9 and TRBJ1-2, the full variable domain reads DTGVSQNPRHKITKRGQNVTFRCDPISEHNRLYWYRQTLGQGPEFLTYFQNEAQLEKSRLLSDRFSAERPKGSFSTLEIQRTEQGDSAMYLCASSLAGVYGYTFGSGTRLTVV.

The chain couples TRBV5-3 to TRBJ1-3; D remains ambiguous. TRBV5-3 is an ORF; its function is uncertain. The CDR3 length is 14 residues. The ends were cut back, 4 bases at V and 2 bases at J, with 10 bases in the middle. The DNA for the CDR3 is TGTGCCAGAAGCCGCCAGGACGCTGGAAACACCATATATTTT. This codes for CARSRQDAGNTIYF.

This chain links TRBV7-9 with TRBJ1-2; a possible D gene is TRBD1 (5 bases). The V gene lost 6 bases and the J gene lost 6 bases, with 8 bases spanning the gap. The CDR3 loop spans 11 amino acids. CDR1 is SEHNR, CDR2 FQNEAQ, per germline (reference sequence). In nucleotides, the CDR3 is TGTGCCAGCAGTAGGGACCATGGCTACACCTTC. It codes for CASSRDHGYTF.

V is TRBV6-1 and J is TRBJ1-1, with a weak D call TRBD1 (5 bases). The V end lost 4 bases, the J end lost 5 bases, and 14 bases lay between the germline ends. Germline assignment: CDR1 MNHNS and CDR2 SASEGT. This CDR3 spans 14 amino acids. Here the CDR3 reads CASSGSNRNTEAFF. The CDR3 coding sequence is TGTGCCAGCAGTGGATCAAACAGGAATACTGAAGCTTTCTTT.

J is TRBJ1-1 and V is TRBV7-9, with TRBD1 identical over 7 bases. The CDR3 covers 14 residues. CDR1 SEHNR and CDR2 FQNEAQ come from the germline V gene (reference sequence). The V segment lost 1 base and the J segment 5 bases; nucleotides outside the gene matches: 4. CDR3: CASSLGGQKTEAFF. The CDR3 nucleotides read TGTGCCAGCAGCTTAGGGGGACAGAAGACTGAAGCTTTCTTT.

The CDR3 DNA reads as TGTGCCAGCAGTTCCCGGGACAGGAAATACGAGCAGTACGTC. Translated: CASSSRDRKYEQYV. The chain joins TRBV6-5 to TRBJ2-7; TRBD1 matches at 8 bases. The CDR3 is made up of 14 amino acids. V was clipped by 4 bases and J by 4 bases; unmatched bases: 6. Germline lookup yields CDR1 MNHEY and CDR2 SVGAGI.

This chain connects TRBV7-9 to TRBJ2-5, with unresolved D. V lost 5 bases, J lost 0 bases, and 13 bases lay in between. Per germline, CDR1 SEHNR and CDR2 FQNEAQ (reference sequence). The CDR3 has 15 residues. CDR3 sequence reads: CASSQQLANQETQYF. The CDR3 nucleotides read TGTGCCAGCAGCCAACAATTGGCAAACCAAGAGACCCAGTACTTC.

This chain joins TRBV19 and TRBJ2-2; 10 bases are a match to TRBD2. Germline assignment: CDR1 LNHDA and CDR2 SQIVND (reference sequence). V lost 4 bases, J lost 1 base, and 3 bases stayed unmatched. The CDR3 runs to 16 residues. The CDR3 is CASSKLAGLNTGELFF. The CDR3, as DNA: TGTGCCAGTAGTAAACTAGCGGGGTTGAACACCGGGGAGCTGTTTTTT. Combining the CDR3 with reference TRBV19 and TRBJ2-2 gives the whole variable domain DGGITQSPKYLFRKEGQNVTLSCEQNLNHDAMYWYRQDPGQGLRLIYYSQIVNDFQKGDIAEGYSVSREKKESFPLTVTSAQKNPTAFYLCASSKLAGLNTGELFFGEGSRLTVL.

This clone was picked up a small number of times. V usage is TRBV19 and J usage is TRBJ2-2; possibly TRBD2 for D (6 bases). Trimming removed 4 bases at V and 4 bases at J, with 13 bases between. The CDR3 has 15 amino acids. Per the germline V gene, CDR1 is LNHDA and CDR2 is SQIVND (reference sequence). CDR3 nucleotide sequence: TGTGCCAGTAGTAGGCGGGCGCGGGGCACCGGGGAGCTGTTTTTT. As protein: CASSRRARGTGELFF.

This chain joins TRBV2 and TRBJ1-1; perhaps TRBD1 as D (5 bases). This CDR3 spans 12 amino acids. The V end lost 3 bases, the J end lost 11 bases, and 13 bases lay between the germline ends. From germline, CDR1 is SNHLY and CDR2 FYNNEI. This CDR3 is CASSDAGGGAFF. In DNA form, the CDR3 reads TGTGCCAGCAGTGACGCCGGCGGGGGGGCTTTCTTT.

V gene TRBV7-9 combines with J gene TRBJ2-1; 7 bases fit TRBD2. This CDR3 spans 15 amino acids. Germline CDR1 reads SEHNR; CDR2 reads FQNEAQ (reference sequence). With 5 bases clipped from V and 7 bases from J, the junction kept 11 bases outside the gene matches. The CDR3 sequence: CASSAPRGVENEQFF. CDR3 nucleotide sequence: TGTGCCAGCAGCGCCCCTCGGGGGGTGGAGAATGAGCAGTTCTTC. Drawing the rest from reference TRBV7-9 and TRBJ2-1, the complete variable domain is DTGVSQNPRHKITKRGQNVTFRCDPISEHNRLYWYRQTLGQGPEFLTYFQNEAQLEKSRLLSDRFSAERPKGSFSTLEIQRTEQGDSAMYLCASSAPRGVENEQFFGPGTRLTVL.

The J gene is TRBJ2-1, the V gene TRBV29-1; D is perhaps TRBD1 or TRBD2 (6 bases each). Germline values: CDR1 SQVTM, CDR2 ANQGSEA. V lost 6 bases and J lost 10, with 19 bases in between. CDR3 size: 13 residues. CDR3 sequence: CSVERVAGVEQFF. For the CDR3, the DNA is TGCAGCGTGGAGCGGGTGGCAGGGGTCGAGCAGTTCTTC.

The rearrangement joins TRBV4-1 to TRBJ1-5, with TRBD1 as a possible D gene (5 bases). This CDR3 comprises 14 residues. Deletions cut 4 bases from V and 6 bases from J, with 13 bases between. The germline V gene encodes CDR1 MGHRA and CDR2 YSYEKL. The CDR3 reads CASSPDSGGQPQHF. The CDR3 DNA is TGCGCCAGCAGCCCTGACTCGGGGGGTCAGCCCCAGCATTTT.

The gene calls are TRBV15 and TRBJ1-5; 7 bases fit TRBD1. This CDR3 comprises 14 residues. The J segment lost 2 bases and the V segment lost 8 bases, leaving 6 bases of the junction unmatched. Looked up from germline, CDR1 is LNHNV and CDR2 is YYDKDF (reference sequence). CDR3 coding DNA: TGTGCCACCGCGAGGACAGGACGCAATCAGCCCCAGCATTTT. It translates to CATARTGRNQPQHF.

V and J are TRBV19 and TRBJ2-1; possibly TRBD1 or TRBD2 for D (5 bases each). Germline CDR1 reads LNHDA; CDR2 reads SQIVND (reference sequence). This CDR3 is 18 amino acids long. Trimming stripped 7 bases from V and 2 bases from J, with 24 bases between. Here the CDR3 DNA reads TGTGCCAGTACCCCACGGGGTGGGGGTACTGGAACCTACAATGAGCAGTTCTTC. Encoded protein: CASTPRGGGTGTYNEQFF.

The genes are TRBV6-4 and TRBJ2-3; TRBD1 or TRBD2 may be the D gene (7 bases each). The germline V and J ends were trimmed by 5 bases and 4 bases, with 13 bases remaining between them. The CDR3 totals 14 residues. Germline values: CDR1 MRHNA, CDR2 SNTAGT. CDR3 loop: CASSLRGGPDTQYF. CDR3 in DNA: TGTGCCAGCAGTCTCAGGGGGGGCCCAGATACGCAGTATTTT.

This clone has a handful of counts. The chain uses TRBV2 and TRBJ1-6, with TRBD1 as a possible D gene (6 bases). The CDR3 length is 13 residues. Germline CDR1 and CDR2: SNHLY and FYNNEI. The V and J ends lost 4 bases and 9 bases respectively, with 10 bases between them. The CDR3 protein is CASSGTGSSPLHF. CDR3 in DNA: TGTGCCAGCAGTGGTACAGGGTCTTCACCCCTCCACTTT.

This clone was seen a handful of times. CDR3 sequence (DNA): TGTGCCAGCAGCCCCGAAGGAAGCTCCTATAATTCACCCCTCCACTTT. Its protein is CASSPEGSSYNSPLHF. J is TRBJ1-6 and V is TRBV28; D not certain. This CDR3 spans 16 amino acids. CDR1 and CDR2 (germline): MDHEN, SYDVKM. V was trimmed by 6 bases and J by 0 bases, leaving 12 bases between them.

This chain joins TRBV7-3 and TRBJ2-2; a possible D gene is TRBD1 (6 bases). Trimming stripped 6 bases from V and 1 base from J, with 15 bases between. CDR1 is SGHTA, CDR2 FQGTGA, per germline. The CDR3 totals 16 residues. Here the CDR3 DNA reads TGTGCCAGCAGTATAGACAGGAATAAGAACACCGGGGAGCTGTTTTTT. Encoded protein: CASSIDRNKNTGELFF.

The chain couples TRBV27 to TRBJ1-2, with 9 nucleotides matching TRBD1. The ends lost 7 bases at V and 4 bases at J; junction bases unmatched: 16. The CDR3 contains 17 residues. The germline CDR1 and CDR2 sequences are MNHEY and SMNVEV (reference sequence). The CDR3 coding sequence is TGTGCCAGCACACCCGGGGACAGGGTCGGATCTGGCTATGGCTACACCTTC. Translated: CASTPGDRVGSGYGYTF.

The chain recombines TRBV18 with TRBJ2-3, with TRBD1 as a possible D gene (5 bases). Germline loops: CDR1 KGHSH, CDR2 LQKENI. The CDR3 loop spans 15 amino acids. V was cut by 4 bases and J by 6 bases, with 17 bases left in between. This CDR3 reads CASSQPDTVRDTQYF. CDR3 nucleotides: TGTGCCAGCTCACAACCGGACACCGTCAGGGATACGCAGTATTTT. The full variable domain, its missing parts supplied by reference TRBV18 and TRBJ2-3, is NAGVMQNPRHLVRRRGQEARLRCSPMKGHSHVYWYRQLPEEGLKFMVYLQKENIIDESGMPKERFSAEFPKEGPSILRIQQVVRGDSAAYFCASSQPDTVRDTQYFGPGTRLTVL.

A few counts support this clone. The J gene is TRBJ1-1, the V gene TRBV14, with D unresolved. The ends were cut back, 4 bases at V and 0 bases at J, with 9 bases in the middle. Germline V gene sequence: CDR1 SGHDN, CDR2 FVKESK. This CDR3 has 14 residues. This CDR3 is CASSRRPMNTEAFF. The CDR3 coding sequence is TGTGCCAGCAGCCGCAGGCCTATGAACACTGAAGCTTTCTTT. Combining the CDR3 with reference TRBV14 and TRBJ1-1 gives the whole variable domain EAGVTQFPSHSVIEKGQTVTLRCDPISGHDNLYWYRRVMGKEIKFLLHFVKESKQDESGMPNNRFLAERTGGTYSTLKVQPAELEDSGVYFCASSRRPMNTEAFFGQGTRLTVV.

The CDR3 is CASQPIAGGPVTQYF. In nucleotides, the CDR3 is TGTGCCAGCCAACCGATAGCGGGGGGGCCCGTGACCCAGTACTTC. The chain uses TRBV11-2 and TRBJ2-5; 11 bases fit TRBD2. V shed 8 bases and J 7 bases; nucleotides not matched to a gene: 12. The length of the CDR3 is 15 residues. Germline V gene sequence: CDR1 SGHAT, CDR2 FQNNGV.

This clone qualifies as medium-sized. The genes are TRBV6-5 and TRBJ2-7, with D hard to call. V lost 7 bases and J lost 4, with 17 bases in between. The CDR3 totals 14 residues. Germline V CDR1 and CDR2: MNHEY, SVGAGI. The CDR3 spells CASKKAGSSYEQYF. CDR3 nucleotide sequence: TGTGCCAGCAAAAAGGCCGGTAGTTCGTACGAGCAGTACTTC.

A single count supports this clone. This chain joins TRBV6-1 and TRBJ1-6; D gene unclear. The CDR3 spans 13 residues. Trimming cost V 7 bases and J 5 bases, with 9 bases left between them. Per germline, CDR1 MNHNS and CDR2 SASEGT. This chain's CDR3 is CASMRQNNSPLHF. DNA of the CDR3: TGTGCCAGCATGCGACAAAATAATTCACCCCTCCACTTT.

A word on this clone: At the DNA level, this CDR3 is encoded by other sequences in the same sample as well. This chain uses TRBV4-1 with TRBJ2-2; TRBD1 is a possible D gene (5 bases). Trimming shortened V by 0 bases and J by 1 base, and 6 bases separated the two germline ends. Germline CDR1 MGHRA, CDR2 YSYEKL. CDR3 length: 15 residues. The CDR3, as DNA: TGCGCCAGCAGCCAAGAGGGGCAGAACACCGGGGAGCTGTTTTTT. Translation gives CASSQEGQNTGELFF.

In its sample, this clone was seen a few times. Sequence at one end of the junction differs from germline and may be a read error. This chain uses TRBV30 with TRBJ2-3, with D unresolved. Germline V CDR1 and CDR2: GTSNPN, SVGIG (reference sequence). The CDR3 length is 13 residues. The CDR3 sequence is CAWSVISVSLMNF. The CDR3 coding sequence is TGTGCCTGGAGTGTAATCTCGGTTAGTCTCATGAATTTT.